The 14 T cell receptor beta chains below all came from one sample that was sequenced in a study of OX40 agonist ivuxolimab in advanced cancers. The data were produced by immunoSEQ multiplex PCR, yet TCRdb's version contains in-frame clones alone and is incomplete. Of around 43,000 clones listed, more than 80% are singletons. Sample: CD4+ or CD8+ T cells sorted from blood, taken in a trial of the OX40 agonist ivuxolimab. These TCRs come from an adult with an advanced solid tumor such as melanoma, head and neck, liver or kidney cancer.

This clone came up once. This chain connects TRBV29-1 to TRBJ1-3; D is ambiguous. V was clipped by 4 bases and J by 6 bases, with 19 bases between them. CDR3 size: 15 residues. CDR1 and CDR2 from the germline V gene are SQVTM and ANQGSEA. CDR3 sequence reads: CSVVSGIYNENTIYF. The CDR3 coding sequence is TGCAGCGTTGTGAGCGGGATATACAACGAAAACACCATATATTTT.

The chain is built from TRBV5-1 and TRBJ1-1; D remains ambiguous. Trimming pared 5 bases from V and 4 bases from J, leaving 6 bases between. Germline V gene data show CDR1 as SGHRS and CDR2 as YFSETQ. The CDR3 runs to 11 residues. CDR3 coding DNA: TGCGCCAGCAGGGCGGCCACTGAAGCTTTCTTT. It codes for CASRAATEAFF.

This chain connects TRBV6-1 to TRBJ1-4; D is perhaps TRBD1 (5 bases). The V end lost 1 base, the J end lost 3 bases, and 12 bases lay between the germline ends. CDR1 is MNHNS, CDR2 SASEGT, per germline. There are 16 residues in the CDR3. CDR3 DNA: TGTGCCAGCAGTGAAGGCAAGGGACGGCCTAATGAAAAACTGTTTTTT. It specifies CASSEGKGRPNEKLFF.

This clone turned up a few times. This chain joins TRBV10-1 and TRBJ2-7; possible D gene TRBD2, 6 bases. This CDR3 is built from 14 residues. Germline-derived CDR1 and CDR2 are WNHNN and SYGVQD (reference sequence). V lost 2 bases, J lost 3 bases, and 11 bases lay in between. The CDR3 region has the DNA TGCGCCAGCAGTGAGAGCGAGGGAGGCTACGAGCAGTACTTC. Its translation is CASSESEGGYEQYF.

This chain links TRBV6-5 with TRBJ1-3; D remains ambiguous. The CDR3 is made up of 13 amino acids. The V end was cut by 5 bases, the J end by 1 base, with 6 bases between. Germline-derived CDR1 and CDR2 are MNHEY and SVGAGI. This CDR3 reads CASSEGSGNTIYF. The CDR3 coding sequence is TGTGCCAGCAGTGAAGGGTCTGGAAACACCATATATTTT.

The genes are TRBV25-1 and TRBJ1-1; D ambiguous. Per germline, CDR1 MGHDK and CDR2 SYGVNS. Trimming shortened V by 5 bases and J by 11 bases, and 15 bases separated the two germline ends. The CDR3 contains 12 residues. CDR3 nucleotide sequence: TGTGCCAGCAGTCCGGAGGACGAGGGTGCTTTCTTT. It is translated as CASSPEDEGAFF.

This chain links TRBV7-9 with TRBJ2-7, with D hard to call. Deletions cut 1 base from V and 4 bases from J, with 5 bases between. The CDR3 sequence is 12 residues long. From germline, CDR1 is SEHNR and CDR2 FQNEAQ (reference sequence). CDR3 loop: CASSLGWYEQYF. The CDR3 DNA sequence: TGTGCCAGCAGCTTAGGTTGGTACGAGCAGTACTTC.

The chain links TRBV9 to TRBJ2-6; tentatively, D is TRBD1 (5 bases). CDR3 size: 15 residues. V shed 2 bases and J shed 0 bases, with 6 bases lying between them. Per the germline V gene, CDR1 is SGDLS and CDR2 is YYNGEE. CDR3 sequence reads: CASSVQGSGANVLTF. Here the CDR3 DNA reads TGTGCCAGCAGCGTTCAGGGCTCTGGGGCCAACGTCCTGACTTTC.

This CDR3 is CASSSPRDLNEKLFF. CDR3 nucleotides: TGTGCCAGCAGTTCCCCCCGGGACCTTAATGAAAAACTGTTTTTT. This sequence joins TRBV6-5 and TRBJ1-4; weak D call: TRBD1 (5 bases). The length of the CDR3 is 15 residues. CDR1 is MNHEY, CDR2 SVGAGI, per germline. The V gene lost 4 bases and the J gene lost 4 bases, with 13 bases spanning the gap.

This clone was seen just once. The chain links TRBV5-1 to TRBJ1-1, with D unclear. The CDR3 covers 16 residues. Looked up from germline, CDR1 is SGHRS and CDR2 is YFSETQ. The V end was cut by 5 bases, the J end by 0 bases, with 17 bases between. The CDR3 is CASRYIPSRVNTEAFF. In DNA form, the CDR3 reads TGCGCCAGCAGATATATACCTTCTCGGGTGAACACTGAAGCTTTCTTT. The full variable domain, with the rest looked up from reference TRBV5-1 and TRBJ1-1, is KAGVTQTPRYLIKTRGQQVTLSCSPISGHRSVSWYQQTPGQGLQFLFEYFSETQRNKGNFPGRFSGRQFSNSRSEMNVSTLELGDSALYLCASRYIPSRVNTEAFFGQGTRLTVV.

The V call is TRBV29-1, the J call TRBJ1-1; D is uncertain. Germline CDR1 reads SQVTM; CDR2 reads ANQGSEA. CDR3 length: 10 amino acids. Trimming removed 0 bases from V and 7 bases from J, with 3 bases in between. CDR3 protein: CSVEDLEAFF. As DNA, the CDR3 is TGCAGCGTTGAAGACCTTGAAGCTTTCTTT. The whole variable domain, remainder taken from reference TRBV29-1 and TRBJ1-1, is SAVISQKPSRDICQRGTSLTIQCQVDSQVTMMFWYRQQPGQSLTLIATANQGSEATYESGFVIDKFPISRPNLTFSTLTVSNMSPEDSSIYLCSVEDLEAFFGQGTRLTVV.

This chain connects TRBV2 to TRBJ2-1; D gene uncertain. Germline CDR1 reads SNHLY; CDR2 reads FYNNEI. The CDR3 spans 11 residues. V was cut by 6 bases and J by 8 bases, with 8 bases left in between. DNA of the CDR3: TGTGCCAGCAGCCCGAGGTATGAGCAGTTCTTC. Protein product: CASSPRYEQFF.

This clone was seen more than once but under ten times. The CDR3 region has the DNA TGCAGCGTTTGGTGGGGTGTTCAAGCTTTCTTT. This translates into CSVWWGVQAFF. V gene TRBV29-1 combines with J gene TRBJ1-1; no firm D call. Germline values: CDR1 SQVTM, CDR2 ANQGSEA. The ends were cut back, 5 bases at V and 9 bases at J, with 13 bases in the middle. The CDR3 covers 11 residues.

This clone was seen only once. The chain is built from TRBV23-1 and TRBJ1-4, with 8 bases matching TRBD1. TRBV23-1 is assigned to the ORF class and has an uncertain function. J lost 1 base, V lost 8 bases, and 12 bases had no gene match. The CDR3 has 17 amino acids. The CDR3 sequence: CASQSRQGILTNEKLFF. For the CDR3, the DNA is TGCGCCAGCCAATCCCGACAGGGGATACTAACTAATGAAAAACTGTTTTTT.